This TCR beta chain derives from a study of control samples from healthy donors and cancer patients. This clone occurred once. The CDR3 is 14 residues long. The V gene lost 3 bases and the J gene lost 7 bases, with 15 bases spanning the gap. CDR1 and CDR2 (germline): MNHEY, SVGAGI. Using immunoSEQ multiplex PCR, the repertoire was profiled, and TCRdb retains in-frame clones only, with some absent. This table has about 120,000 clones, 85% to 90% appearing once. The clonotype was recovered from a woman aged 45-60 years with colorectal cancer. The chain recombines TRBV6-5 with TRBJ1-1; D unclear. Sequenced input: PBMCs. The DNA of the CDR3 is TGTGCCAGCAGTTATTCTGAGGGCTCGGTTGAAGCTTTCTTT. Its translation: CASSYSEGSVEAFF.